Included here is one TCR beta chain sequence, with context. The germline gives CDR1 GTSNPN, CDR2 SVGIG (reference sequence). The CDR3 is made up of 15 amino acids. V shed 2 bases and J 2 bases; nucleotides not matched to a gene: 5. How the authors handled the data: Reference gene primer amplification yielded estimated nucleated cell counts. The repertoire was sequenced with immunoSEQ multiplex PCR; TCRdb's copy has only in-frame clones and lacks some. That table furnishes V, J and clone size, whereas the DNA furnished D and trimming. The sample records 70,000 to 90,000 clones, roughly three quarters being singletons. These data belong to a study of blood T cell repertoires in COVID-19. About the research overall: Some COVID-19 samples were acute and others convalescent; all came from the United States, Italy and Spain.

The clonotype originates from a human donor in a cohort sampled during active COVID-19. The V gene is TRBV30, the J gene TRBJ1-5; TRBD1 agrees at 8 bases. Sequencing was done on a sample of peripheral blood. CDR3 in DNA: TGTGCCTGGAGTTTATGGGGACAGGGCAATCAGCCCCAGCATTTT. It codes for CAWSLWGQGNQPQHF.